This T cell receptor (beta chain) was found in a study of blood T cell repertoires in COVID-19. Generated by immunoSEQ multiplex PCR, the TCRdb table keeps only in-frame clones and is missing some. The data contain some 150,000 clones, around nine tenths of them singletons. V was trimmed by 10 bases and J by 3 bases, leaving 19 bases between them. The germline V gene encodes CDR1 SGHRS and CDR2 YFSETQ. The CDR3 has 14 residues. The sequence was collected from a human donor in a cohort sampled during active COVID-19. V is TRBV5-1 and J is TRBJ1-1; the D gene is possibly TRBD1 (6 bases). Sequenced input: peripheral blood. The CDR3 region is CASSSRGADTEAFF. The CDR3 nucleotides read TGCGCCTCCTCGAGTCGGGGGGCGGACACTGAAGCTTTCTTT.